This TCR beta chain was observed in a study of cytomegalovirus exposure and HLA in healthy donors. Primers included in the PCR were 60 Vbeta and 13 Jbeta primers. Libraries were prepared by immunoSEQ multiplex PCR; TCRdb keeps only in-frame clonotypes and omits some of them. The table includes some 180,000 clones, 65% to 85% detected once. This clonotype was obtained from a girl between 5 and 17 years old in good health and CMV-seropositive. Sequencing was performed on PBMCs.

In nucleotides, the CDR3 is TGTGCCAGCACTCTACGACAGGCCCAAGAGACCCAGTACTTC. Residues: CASTLRQAQETQYF. The chain has TRBV6-6 and TRBJ2-5, with a tentative D call TRBD1 (6 bases). The CDR3 contains 14 residues. V lost 7 bases and J 1 base, leaving 13 bases between the germline ends. Germline CDR1 and CDR2: MNHNY and SVGAGI (reference sequence).